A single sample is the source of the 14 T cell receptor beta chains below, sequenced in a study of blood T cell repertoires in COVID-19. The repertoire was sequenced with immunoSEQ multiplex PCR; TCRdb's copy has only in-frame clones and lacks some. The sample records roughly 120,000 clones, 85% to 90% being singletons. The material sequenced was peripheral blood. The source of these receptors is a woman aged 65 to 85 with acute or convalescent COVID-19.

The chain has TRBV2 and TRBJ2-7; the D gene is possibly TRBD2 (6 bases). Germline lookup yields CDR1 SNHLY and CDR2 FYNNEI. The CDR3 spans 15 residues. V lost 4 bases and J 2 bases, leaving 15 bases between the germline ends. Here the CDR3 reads CASSVEAGITYEQYF. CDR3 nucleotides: TGTGCCAGCAGTGTTGAGGCGGGGATAACCTACGAGCAGTACTTC.

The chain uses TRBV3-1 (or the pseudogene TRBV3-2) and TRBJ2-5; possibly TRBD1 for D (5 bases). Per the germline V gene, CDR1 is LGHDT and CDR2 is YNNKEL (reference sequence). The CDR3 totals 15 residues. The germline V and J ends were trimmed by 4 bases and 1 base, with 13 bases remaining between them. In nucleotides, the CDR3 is TGTGCCAGCAGCCCCACCCGGACACTCCAAGAGACCCAGTACTTC. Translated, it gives CASSPTRTLQETQYF.

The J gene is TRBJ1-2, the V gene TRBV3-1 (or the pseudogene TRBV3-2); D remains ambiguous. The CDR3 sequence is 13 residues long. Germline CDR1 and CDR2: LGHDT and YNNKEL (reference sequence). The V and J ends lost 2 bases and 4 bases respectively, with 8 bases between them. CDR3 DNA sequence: TGTGCCAGCAGCCAAATCTCCTTCTATGGCTACACCTTC. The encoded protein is CASSQISFYGYTF.

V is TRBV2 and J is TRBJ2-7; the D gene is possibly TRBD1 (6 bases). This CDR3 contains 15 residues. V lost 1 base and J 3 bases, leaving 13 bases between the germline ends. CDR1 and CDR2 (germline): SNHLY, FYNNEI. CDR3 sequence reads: CASSEGSGAGYEQYF. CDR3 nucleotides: TGTGCCAGCAGTGAAGGTTCAGGGGCAGGCTACGAGCAGTACTTC.

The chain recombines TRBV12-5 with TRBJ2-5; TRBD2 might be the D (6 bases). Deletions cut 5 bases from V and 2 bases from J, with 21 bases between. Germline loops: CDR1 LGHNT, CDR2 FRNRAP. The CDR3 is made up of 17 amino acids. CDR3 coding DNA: TGTGCTAGTGGTCCGAGCCTCATTAGACTAGTTCAAGAGACCCAGTACTTC. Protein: CASGPSLIRLVQETQYF.

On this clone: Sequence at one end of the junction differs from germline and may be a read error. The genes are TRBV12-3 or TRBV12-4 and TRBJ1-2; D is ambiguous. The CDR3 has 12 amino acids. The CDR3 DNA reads TGTGCCAGCGGTTTGTCAGACTATGGCTACACCTTC. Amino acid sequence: CASGLSDYGYTF.

The CDR3 here is CASSQGSAGGTDTQYF. The CDR3 nucleotides read TGTGCCAGCAGCCAAGGATCCGCGGGGGGGACAGATACGCAGTATTTT. V is TRBV14 and J is TRBJ2-3, with 9 bases fitting TRBD2. Per germline, CDR1 SGHDN and CDR2 FVKESK. Trimming at V came to 1 base and at J to 3 bases, leaving 5 bases not matched to a gene. This CDR3 has 16 residues.

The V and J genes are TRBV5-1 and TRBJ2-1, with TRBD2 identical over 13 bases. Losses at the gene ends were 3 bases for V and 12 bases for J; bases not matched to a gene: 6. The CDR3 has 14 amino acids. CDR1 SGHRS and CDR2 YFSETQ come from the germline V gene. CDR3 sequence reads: CASSSGLAGEGQFF. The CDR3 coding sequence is TGCGCCAGCAGCTCCGGACTAGCGGGGGAAGGGCAGTTCTTC.

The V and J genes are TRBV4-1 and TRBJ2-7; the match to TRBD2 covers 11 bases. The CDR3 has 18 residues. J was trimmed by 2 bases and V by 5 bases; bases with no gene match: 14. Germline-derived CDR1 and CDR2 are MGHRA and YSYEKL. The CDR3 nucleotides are TGCGCCAGCAGCTCACGAGGGCTAGCGGGGGGTCTCACCTACGAGCAGTACTTC. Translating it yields CASSSRGLAGGLTYEQYF.

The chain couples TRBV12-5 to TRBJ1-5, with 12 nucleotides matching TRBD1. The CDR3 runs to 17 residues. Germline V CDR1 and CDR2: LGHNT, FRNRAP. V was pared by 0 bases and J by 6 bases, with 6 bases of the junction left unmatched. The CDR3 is CASGLVPGQGAGQPQHF. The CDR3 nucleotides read TGTGCTAGTGGTTTGGTCCCGGGACAGGGGGCAGGTCAGCCCCAGCATTTT.

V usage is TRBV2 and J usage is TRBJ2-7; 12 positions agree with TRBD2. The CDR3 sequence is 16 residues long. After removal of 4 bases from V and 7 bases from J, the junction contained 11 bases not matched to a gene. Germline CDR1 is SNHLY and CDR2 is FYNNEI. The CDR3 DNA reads TGTGCCAGCAGTGGCCCCGGGACTAGCGGGCCCGGGGAGCAGTACTTC. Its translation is CASSGPGTSGPGEQYF.

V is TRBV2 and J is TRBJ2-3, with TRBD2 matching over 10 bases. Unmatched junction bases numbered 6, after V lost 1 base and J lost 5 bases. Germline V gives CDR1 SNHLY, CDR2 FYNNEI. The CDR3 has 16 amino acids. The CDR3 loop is CASSEGVAGGRDTQYF. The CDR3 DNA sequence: TGTGCCAGCAGTGAAGGGGTAGCGGGGGGTAGAGATACGCAGTATTTT.

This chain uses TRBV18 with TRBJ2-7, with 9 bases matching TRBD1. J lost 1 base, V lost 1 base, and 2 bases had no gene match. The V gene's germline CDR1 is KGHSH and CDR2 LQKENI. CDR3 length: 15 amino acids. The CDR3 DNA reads TGTGCCAGCTCACCACAGGGACAGGGTTCCTACGAGCAGTACTTC. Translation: CASSPQGQGSYEQYF. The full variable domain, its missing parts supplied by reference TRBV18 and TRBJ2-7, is NAGVMQNPRHLVRRRGQEARLRCSPMKGHSHVYWYRQLPEEGLKFMVYLQKENIIDESGMPKERFSAEFPKEGPSILRIQQVVRGDSAAYFCASSPQGQGSYEQYFGPGTRLTVT.

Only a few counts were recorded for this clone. The CDR3 loop is CASRTGLSPQYF. The CDR3 coding sequence is TGTGCCAGCAGGACTGGACTTTCTCCCCAGTACTTC. The V and J genes are TRBV6-6 and TRBJ2-5; possibly TRBD2 for D (5 bases). V was pared by 6 bases and J by 9 bases, with 14 bases between. CDR1 and CDR2 from the germline V gene are MNHNY and SVGAGI (reference sequence). The CDR3 runs to 12 residues.